Listed below are T cell receptor beta chains from one sample, sequenced in a study of PD-L1 blockade in urothelial cancer. Only in-frame clones appear in the TCRdb table, and some are missing; sequencing was by immunoSEQ multiplex PCR. Of 40,000 to 45,000 clones in the sample, around 82% were seen once. The input for sequencing was PBMCs, taken around atezolizumab (anti-PD-L1) treatment. These receptors came from a man between 65 and 85 years old with urothelial cancer. Each CDR3 is given with its conserved first and last residue. A D gene is named only where the DNA matches it firmly.

j_call d_call cdr3_length v_call cdr3_aa cdr3_nt
TRBJ1-1 TRBD1 14 TRBV5-4 CASSLQTGTTEAFF TGTGCCAGCAGCTTGCAGACAGGGACCACTGAAGCTTTCTTT
TRBJ2-3 TRBD2 13 TRBV9 CASSEAGVDTQYF TGTGCCAGCAGCGAGGCGGGAGTAGATACGCAGTATTTT
TRBJ1-5 NA 13 TRBV30 CAWNGKRDQPQHF TGTGCCTGGAACGGGAAGCGGGATCAGCCCCAGCATTTT
TRBJ1-5 NA 16 TRBV7-2 CASSPEPRGSNQPQHF TGTGCCAGCAGCCCAGAGCCCCGGGGTAGCAATCAGCCCCAGCATTTT
TRBJ2-2 TRBD1 15 TRBV5-1 CASSAGTENTGELFF TGCGCCAGCAGCGCCGGGACAGAAAACACCGGGGAGCTGTTTTTT
TRBJ2-3 TRBD2 16 TRBV5-1 CASSLGAGTSTDTQYF TGCGCCAGCAGCTTGGGAGCGGGGACTAGCACAGATACGCAGTATTTT
TRBJ1-5 NA 15 TRBV7-2 CASSLDSGNNQPQHF TGTGCCAGCAGCTTAGATTCAGGGAACAATCAGCCCCAGCATTTT
TRBJ2-1 NA 12 TRBV9 CASSASFDEQFF TGTGCCAGCAGCGCCAGTTTCGATGAGCAGTTCTTC
TRBJ1-1 NA 15 TRBV5-5 CASSLGGAQNTEAFF TGTGCCAGCAGCTTGGGCGGGGCCCAGAACACTGAAGCTTTCTTT
TRBJ1-4 NA 16 TRBV9 CASSRRGGEGNEKLFF TGTGCCAGCAGCCGTAGAGGGGGGGAAGGAAATGAAAAACTGTTTTTT
TRBJ1-5 NA 14 TRBV7-9 CASSPSGEGQPQHF TGTGCCAGCAGCCCCTCGGGGGAGGGGCAGCCCCAGCATTTT
TRBJ2-1 TRBD1 14 TRBV28 CASSPHRGYNEQFF TGTGCCAGCAGTCCCCACAGGGGATACAATGAGCAGTTCTTC
TRBJ1-1 NA 12 TRBV6-1 CASSEDRGEAFF TGTGCCAGCAGTGAGGACCGGGGGGAAGCTTTCTTT
TRBJ2-7 TRBD1 11 TRBV19 CASSVQGEQYF TGTGCCAGTAGTGTACAGGGGGAGCAGTACTTC
TRBJ2-7 NA 13 TRBV29-1 CSGKVGTTYEQYF TGCAGCGGAAAAGTTGGGACAACCTACGAGCAGTACTTC
TRBJ2-7 TRBD1 14 TRBV7-2 CASSSYRGEYEQYF TGTGCCAGCAGCTCATACAGGGGAGAGTACGAGCAGTACTTC
TRBJ1-2 TRBD1 15 TRBV6-6 CASSNDRGGNYGYTF TGTGCCAGCAGTAACGACAGGGGCGGTAACTATGGCTACACCTTC